These 27 T cell receptor beta chains were sequenced from one sample in a study of shared clonotypes between healthy human individuals. Clones were sequenced by immunoSEQ multiplex PCR, and TCRdb holds only the in-frame ones, with some missing. There are hundreds of thousands of clones in the sample; roughly 73% occur only once, and around 1.8% lies in the top ten. Sequenced sample: memory CD4+ T cells sorted from blood. Subset indicated: CD45RA-negative fraction. The source of these receptors is a woman in her 30s in good health.

The chain combines TRBV7-9 with TRBJ2-7; the match to TRBD1 covers 7 bases. The CDR3 covers 13 residues. The germline CDR1 and CDR2 sequences are SEHNR and FQNEAQ (reference sequence). V was pared by 5 bases and J by 7 bases, with 8 bases of the junction left unmatched. CDR3 DNA sequence: TGTGCCAGCAGCCCAGGACAGGCCCCTGAGCAGTACTTC. It specifies CASSPGQAPEQYF.

The V and J genes are TRBV4-2 and TRBJ2-3; 10 nucleotides agree with TRBD2. The germline V gene has CDR1 LGHNA and CDR2 YNFKEQ. CDR3 size: 16 residues. V lost 0 bases and J lost 6; bases outside the gene matches: 6. CDR3 amino acids: CASSQESSGSLDTQYF. For the CDR3, the DNA is TGTGCCAGCAGCCAAGAGTCTAGCGGGAGTTTGGATACGCAGTATTTT.

The chain links TRBV20-1 to TRBJ2-1; D is possibly TRBD1 or TRBD2 (5 bases each). The CDR3 has 11 amino acids. Germline V CDR1 and CDR2: DFQATT, SNEGSKA (reference sequence). V was cut by 2 bases and J by 12 bases, with 11 bases left in between. The CDR3 loop is CSARPGPSQFF. DNA of the CDR3: TGCAGTGCTAGACCGGGACCGTCGCAGTTCTTC.

The chain is built from TRBV27 and TRBJ2-1; 7 bases are shared with TRBD2. V was clipped by 7 bases and J by 4 bases; unmatched bases: 10. CDR1 and CDR2 from the germline V gene are MNHEY and SMNVEV (reference sequence). The CDR3 is made up of 15 amino acids. The CDR3 DNA follows: TGTGCCAGCATGTCCCCTAGCGGCAATTACAATGAGCAGTTCTTC. As protein: CASMSPSGNYNEQFF.

The rearrangement joins TRBV28 to TRBJ2-1; D uncertain. Per the germline V gene, CDR1 is MDHEN and CDR2 is SYDVKM. The CDR3 has 14 residues. V was trimmed by 5 bases and J by 3 bases, leaving 11 bases between them. The CDR3 sequence: CASSQASFYNEQFF. Here the CDR3 DNA reads TGTGCCAGCAGTCAAGCCTCCTTCTACAATGAGCAGTTCTTC.

This clone was seen only a few times. The gene calls are TRBV4-1 and TRBJ2-3; unclear D gene. Per germline, CDR1 MGHRA and CDR2 YSYEKL. The CDR3 length is 14 residues. Between the trimmed V and J ends, which lost 4 bases and 1 base, there was a span of 9 bases. CDR3 DNA: TGCGCCAGCAGCCCTCCCCAGCGCACAGATACGCAGTATTTT. Protein: CASSPPQRTDTQYF.

The chain is built from TRBV19 and TRBJ2-7; unclear D gene. Trimming took off 4 bases at V and 0 bases at J, with 16 bases between the two ends. Germline values: CDR1 LNHDA, CDR2 SQIVND (reference sequence). The CDR3 consists of 16 residues. Written as DNA, the CDR3 is TGTGCCAGTAGTACTAAGGAGTCCCGACCCTCCTACGAGCAGTACTTC. This sequence encodes CASSTKESRPSYEQYF.

The J gene is TRBJ2-7, the V gene TRBV6-1; 9 nucleotides align to TRBD1. V shed 2 bases and J 4 bases; nucleotides not matched to a gene: 3. Germline V gene sequence: CDR1 MNHNS, CDR2 SASEGT. The CDR3 loop spans 14 amino acids. This chain's CDR3 is CASSERQGGYEQYF. Here the CDR3 DNA reads TGTGCCAGCAGTGAACGACAGGGGGGGTACGAGCAGTACTTC.

J is TRBJ2-1 and V is TRBV11-2; D gene uncertain. CDR3 size: 12 residues. The ends were cut back, 8 bases at V and 1 base at J, with 6 bases in the middle. Germline lookup yields CDR1 SGHAT and CDR2 FQNNGV. This CDR3 reads CASGRSYNEQFF. The CDR3 DNA follows: TGTGCCAGCGGCAGATCCTACAATGAGCAGTTCTTC. Drawing the rest from reference TRBV11-2 and TRBJ2-1, the complete variable domain is EAGVAQSPRYKIIEKRQSVAFWCNPISGHATLYWYQQILGQGPKLLIQFQNNGVVDDSQLPKDRFSAERLKGVDSTLKIQPAKLEDSAVYLCASGRSYNEQFFGPGTRLTVL.

The chain employs TRBV6-1 and TRBJ2-3, with D possibly TRBD1 on 5 matching bases. Germline V gives CDR1 MNHNS, CDR2 SASEGT. The CDR3 is 12 residues long. Trimming shortened V by 3 bases and J by 6 bases, and 7 bases separated the two germline ends. CDR3: CASSETVDTQYF. For the CDR3, the DNA is TGTGCCAGCAGTGAGACAGTGGATACGCAGTATTTT.

V is TRBV28 and J is TRBJ1-2; 12 nucleotides match TRBD1. The trim removed 7 bases at V and 8 bases at J, leaving 5 bases unmatched. Per germline, CDR1 MDHEN and CDR2 SYDVKM. The CDR3 loop spans 13 amino acids. CDR3 sequence: CASNRDRGLGYTF. The CDR3 DNA reads TGTGCCAGCAACAGGGACAGGGGGCTAGGCTACACCTTC.

This chain connects TRBV2 to TRBJ2-5, with TRBD1 matching over 7 bases. Trimming at V came to 6 bases and at J to 6 bases, leaving 4 bases not matched to a gene. Germline V lookup: CDR1 SNHLY, CDR2 FYNNEI. This CDR3 comprises 12 residues. CDR3 protein: CASRPDRKTQYF. The CDR3 DNA follows: TGTGCCAGCAGGCCGGACAGGAAGACCCAGTACTTC.

The J gene is TRBJ2-3, the V gene TRBV5-4; 10 bases are a match to TRBD2. The CDR3 contains 16 residues. Germline CDR1 is SGHNT and CDR2 is YYREEE (reference sequence). Trimming cost V 4 bases and J 5 bases; bases outside gene matches: 10. In DNA, the CDR3 is TGTGCCAGCAGCCTGGGACTAGCGATCGAAGGAGATACGCAGTATTTT. Translating it yields CASSLGLAIEGDTQYF.

CDR3 protein: CASSLASGTVTGGSYGYTF. DNA of the CDR3: TGCGCCAGCAGCTTGGCCTCCGGGACAGTAACAGGAGGGAGCTATGGCTACACCTTC. This sequence joins TRBV5-1 and TRBJ1-2; 7 bases are a match to TRBD1. The J segment lost 4 bases and the V segment lost 0 bases, leaving 18 bases of the junction unmatched. The CDR3 loop spans 19 amino acids. Germline values: CDR1 SGHRS, CDR2 YFSETQ.

The V gene is TRBV14, the J gene TRBJ1-2; the match to TRBD1 covers 8 bases. Germline lookup yields CDR1 SGHDN and CDR2 FVKESK. The CDR3 consists of 12 residues. Unmatched junction bases numbered 3, after V lost 4 bases and J lost 8 bases. CDR3 DNA: TGTGCCAGCAGCCCGACAGGGGCCGGCTACACCTTC. It codes for CASSPTGAGYTF.

The chain has TRBV6-1 and TRBJ1-1; no reliable D call. Trimming shortened V by 0 bases and J by 8 bases, and 10 bases separated the two germline ends. CDR3 length: 13 residues. Germline V gives CDR1 MNHNS, CDR2 SASEGT. The CDR3 spells CASSEAGRGEAFF. As DNA, the CDR3 is TGTGCCAGCAGTGAAGCAGGTAGAGGGGAAGCTTTCTTT.

The V and J genes are TRBV20-1 and TRBJ1-1, with a tentative D call TRBD1 (6 bases). From germline, CDR1 is DFQATT and CDR2 SNEGSKA (reference sequence). V was clipped by 5 bases and J by 9 bases, with 10 bases between them. CDR3 length equals 10 residues. The CDR3 DNA reads TGCAGTGCTCGGGGGCCTAAAGCTTTCTTT. Translating gives CSARGPKAFF.

V is TRBV5-4 and J is TRBJ2-2; 11 nucleotides agree with TRBD2. Germline CDR1 reads SGHNT; CDR2 reads YYREEE (reference sequence). The CDR3 is made up of 16 amino acids. V dropped 2 bases and J dropped 2; count of bases not matched to a gene: 2. CDR3 sequence reads: CASSFGTSGNTGELFF. The CDR3 coding sequence is TGTGCCAGCAGCTTCGGGACTAGCGGTAACACCGGGGAGCTGTTTTTT.

This rearrangement joins TRBV5-4 to TRBJ1-1, with D possibly being TRBD1 (5 bases). The CDR3 is made up of 13 amino acids. Trimming cost V 4 bases and J 1 base, with 8 bases left between them. Germline V gene data show CDR1 as SGHNT and CDR2 as YYREEE (reference sequence). The CDR3 coding sequence is TGTGCCAGCAGCATAAGGGGGAACACTGAAGCTTTCTTT. This codes for CASSIRGNTEAFF.

This clone showed up just a few times. The rearrangement links TRBV5-1 to TRBJ2-5; 7 bases match TRBD1. CDR1 is SGHRS, CDR2 YFSETQ, per germline. This CDR3 comprises 18 residues. V lost 0 bases, J lost 5 bases, and 16 bases stayed unmatched. The CDR3 coding sequence is TGCGCCAGCAGCTTGGTAGGCCCGGGGCGGCAGGGGGACGAGACCCAGTACTTC. Translation: CASSLVGPGRQGDETQYF.

This chain links TRBV6-5 with TRBJ2-7; 10 nucleotides match TRBD1. The CDR3 covers 14 residues. The J segment lost 2 bases and the V segment lost 5 bases, leaving 3 bases of the junction unmatched. The V gene's germline CDR1 is MNHEY and CDR2 SVGAGI. The CDR3 sequence: CASSGQGGPYEQYF. The CDR3 DNA is TGTGCCAGCAGTGGACAGGGGGGACCCTACGAGCAGTACTTC.

The rearrangement joins TRBV6-5 to TRBJ2-3; TRBD2 is a possible D gene (5 bases). The germline V gene has CDR1 MNHEY and CDR2 SVGAGI. The CDR3 loop spans 14 amino acids. V lost 5 bases and J 1 base, leaving 10 bases between the germline ends. CDR3 coding DNA: TGTGCCAGCAGTGTGGACGGGGGCACAGATACGCAGTATTTT. Its translation: CASSVDGGTDTQYF.

The chain joins TRBV2 to TRBJ1-3; D gene ambiguous. Germline V gives CDR1 SNHLY, CDR2 FYNNEI. The CDR3 runs 16 residues. V lost 3 bases and J lost 0, with 12 bases in between. The CDR3 loop is CASSEQLRVSGNTIYF. The CDR3 DNA sequence: TGTGCCAGCAGTGAGCAACTGCGGGTCTCTGGAAACACCATATATTTT.

Points on this clone: Other DNA sequences in this specimen translate into the identical CDR3. The chain couples TRBV6-5 to TRBJ2-3; 7 bases agree with TRBD1. The CDR3 spans 14 residues. Germline CDR1 and CDR2: MNHEY and SVGAGI. V shed 5 bases and J 3 bases; nucleotides not matched to a gene: 5. In DNA, the CDR3 is TGTGCCAGCAGTCCCCGGACAGGTACAGATACGCAGTATTTT. It codes for CASSPRTGTDTQYF.

The chain recombines TRBV2 with TRBJ1-6; TRBD1 might be the D (6 bases). Germline V gives CDR1 SNHLY, CDR2 FYNNEI. V lost 2 bases, J lost 9 bases, and 14 bases lay in between. The CDR3 sequence is 15 residues long. The CDR3 sequence: CASSERGAGGSPLHF. The CDR3 region has the DNA TGTGCCAGCAGTGAACGGGGGGCGGGAGGTTCACCCCTCCACTTT. Filled out from reference TRBV2 and TRBJ1-6, the complete variable domain reads EPEVTQTPSHQVTQMGQEVILRCVPISNHLYFYWYRQILGQKVEFLVSFYNNEISEKSEIFDDQFSVERPDGSNFTLKIRSTKLEDSAMYFCASSERGAGGSPLHFGNGTRLTVT.

V is TRBV7-9 and J is TRBJ2-2, with a tentative D call TRBD2 (6 bases). The V gene's germline CDR1 is SEHNR and CDR2 FQNEAQ (reference sequence). V was clipped by 3 bases and J by 3 bases, with 11 bases between them. The CDR3 sequence is 15 residues long. The CDR3 region is CASSFRELHTGELFF. The CDR3 region has the DNA TGTGCCAGCAGCTTCCGGGAGCTGCACACCGGGGAGCTGTTTTTT.

The CDR3 nucleotides read TGTGCCAGCACCGTAATAGGCGGGAGCTCCTACGAGCAGTACTTC. This sequence encodes CASTVIGGSSYEQYF. The chain is built from TRBV11-2 and TRBJ2-7; 7 nucleotides match TRBD2. This CDR3 is built from 15 residues. V lost 7 bases, J lost 0 bases, and 9 bases stayed unmatched. In germline, CDR1 is SGHAT, CDR2 FQNNGV.